Below, one T cell receptor (beta chain) is given with its context. Its antigen is unidentified. Full-length variable regions came from constant-region reverse primers plus semi-nested Nested Universal Primer A PCR. TCRdb processed the 5' RACE reads anew with MiXCR; each CDR3 protein has one entry. The sample shows 62,000 or so distinct CDR3 sequences, roughly 28% of them seen only once. Whole-study findings and limits: Tumor memory CD4+ T cell TCR gene usage clustered with blood and lymph node memory CD4+ cells and lymph node naive CD4+ cells. Greatest tumor Treg TCR overlap was with tumor naive CD4+ cells.

Tregs were sorted as CD4+CD25+CD127-/low cells. Input material: tumor-infiltrating Tregs sorted from the breast tumor. This receptor was identified in a female donor with breast cancer.

CDR3 in amino acids: CASSLGEFADTQYF. In nucleotides, the CDR3 is TGCGCCAGCAGCTTAGGGGAATTCGCAGATACGCAGTATTTT. The rearrangement joins TRBV5-1 to TRBJ2-3; tentative D call: TRBD1 (5 bases). This CDR3 is 14 amino acids long. Trimming took 2 bases from V and 4 from J, leaving 11 bases between them. Germline assignment: CDR1 SGHRS and CDR2 YFSETQ.